The 20 T cell receptor beta chains below come from one sample, sequenced in a study of shared clonotypes between healthy human individuals. This table comes from immunoSEQ multiplex PCR, and its TCRdb copy is limited to in-frame clones, with some not included. The sample holds about 550,000 clones, roughly 95% seen once. CD8 cells regarded as naive lacked CD45RO, were positively chosen for CCR7, and omitted terminally differentiated effector memory CD45RA+ cells. The sequencing sample was made of naive CD8+ T cells sorted from blood. These receptor sequences come from a woman in her twenties or thirties in good health.

The chain recombines TRBV6-1 with TRBJ1-5; TRBD1 might be the D (6 bases). The CDR3 totals 14 residues. Germline loops: CDR1 MNHNS, CDR2 SASEGT. Deletions cut 6 bases from V and 3 bases from J, with 12 bases between. CDR3 residues: CASRRGEANQPQHF. CDR3 nucleotides: TGTGCCAGCAGGAGGGGGGAGGCCAATCAGCCCCAGCATTTT.

J is TRBJ2-1 and V is TRBV28; TRBD2 matches 13 bases. The junction had 7 bases not matched to a gene; V was cut back by 5 bases and J by 0 bases. This CDR3 spans 18 amino acids. CDR1 MDHEN and CDR2 SYDVKM come from the germline V gene. CDR3 in DNA: TGTGCCAGCAGTCCCCTGGGGACTAGCGGGGCCTCCTACAATGAGCAGTTCTTC. Protein sequence: CASSPLGTSGASYNEQFF.

This clone appeared a single time. Other DNA sequences of this sample code for an identical CDR3. The rearrangement uses TRBV11-2 and TRBJ2-2; D is undetermined. The CDR3 is 12 residues long. CDR1 is SGHAT, CDR2 FQNNGV, per germline. V was trimmed by 5 bases and J by 4 bases, leaving 5 bases between them. The CDR3: CASSLSTGELFF. CDR3 nucleotides: TGTGCCAGCAGCCTAAGCACCGGGGAGCTGTTTTTT.

The chain has TRBV5-6 and TRBJ2-1; the D gene is possibly TRBD2 (5 bases). The ends were cut back, 4 bases at V and 0 bases at J, with 17 bases in the middle. The CDR3 extends over 17 amino acids. CDR1 SGHDT and CDR2 YYEEEE come from the germline V gene. DNA for the CDR3: TGTGCCAGCAGCCAAACTCTCATCCGGGACTCCTACAATGAGCAGTTCTTC. It yields the protein CASSQTLIRDSYNEQFF.

This clone was detected once. The chain couples TRBV13 to TRBJ2-1; D not resolved. This CDR3 has 12 amino acids. CDR1 and CDR2 (germline): PRHDT, FYEKMQ (reference sequence). Deletions cut 5 bases from V and 9 bases from J, with 11 bases between. The CDR3 sequence: CASSKLEPEQFF. The CDR3 nucleotides read TGTGCCAGCAGCAAACTGGAACCTGAGCAGTTCTTC.

This chain joins TRBV10-3 and TRBJ2-5, with TRBD2 matching 9 bases. Germline V gene sequence: CDR1 ENHRY, CDR2 SYGVKD. V lost 0 bases, J lost 3 bases, and 5 bases stayed unmatched. This CDR3 has 16 residues. CDR3: CAISESSSGVKETQYF. The CDR3 DNA reads as TGTGCCATCAGTGAGTCGTCTAGCGGGGTAAAAGAGACCCAGTACTTC.

CDR3 in amino acids: CASGLVQGDRRTEAFF. The DNA of the CDR3 is TGTGCTAGTGGTTTGGTACAAGGAGACAGGCGTACTGAAGCTTTCTTT. V usage is TRBV12-5 and J usage is TRBJ1-1, with D possibly being TRBD1 (6 bases). CDR1 LGHNT and CDR2 FRNRAP come from the germline V gene. The CDR3 has 16 residues. V was pared by 0 bases and J by 5 bases, with 16 bases between.

The chain recombines TRBV4-2 with TRBJ2-1, with TRBD2 matching over 7 bases. This CDR3 has 14 amino acids. V lost 1 base to trimming and J lost 9 bases; unmatched junction nucleotides: 6. Germline V CDR1 and CDR2: LGHNA, YNFKEQ. The CDR3 loop reads CASSQGAGVAEQFF. In DNA form, the CDR3 reads TGTGCCAGCAGCCAAGGGGCGGGAGTAGCTGAGCAGTTCTTC.

J is TRBJ2-3 and V is TRBV7-6; D possibly matches TRBD1 or TRBD2 (5 bases each). The CDR3 is made up of 16 amino acids. Deletions cut 5 bases from V and 0 bases from J, with 15 bases between. CDR1 and CDR2 from the germline V gene are SGHVS and FNYEAQ. In nucleotides, the CDR3 is TGTGCCAGCAGCGCGATCGGGACGAGTAGCACAGATACGCAGTATTTT. It specifies CASSAIGTSSTDTQYF. Filled out from reference TRBV7-6 and TRBJ2-3, the complete variable domain reads GAGVSQSPRYKVTKRGQDVALRCDPISGHVSLYWYRQALGQGPEFLTYFNYEAQQDKSGLPNDRFSAERPEGSISTLTIQRTEQRDSAMYRCASSAIGTSSTDTQYFGPGTRLTVL.

The chain has TRBV27 and TRBJ2-7; D tentatively reads TRBD1 or TRBD2 (6 bases each). The germline V gene has CDR1 MNHEY and CDR2 SMNVEV (reference sequence). CDR3 length equals 14 residues. V dropped 3 bases and J dropped 2 bases, with 11 bases sitting between them. CDR3 DNA sequence: TGTGCCAGCAGTTTGGAGGGGGATACCTACGAGCAGTACTTC. It encodes CASSLEGDTYEQYF.

This chain connects TRBV11-2 to TRBJ2-1, with TRBD2 matching over 9 bases. Germline CDR1 SGHAT, CDR2 FQNNGV. Unmatched junction bases numbered 14, after V lost 5 bases and J lost 12 bases. The CDR3 totals 15 residues. The chain's CDR3 is CASSLTSGPSQSQFF. CDR3 bases: TGTGCCAGCAGCCTAACTAGCGGGCCCTCGCAATCGCAGTTCTTC.

The chain uses TRBV7-9 and TRBJ2-7; no clear D gene. CDR1 and CDR2 (germline): SEHNR, FQNEAQ (reference sequence). V gave up 4 bases and J gave up 4 bases, with 11 bases separating them. CDR3 size: 13 residues. DNA for the CDR3: TGTGCCAGCAGCTACGATTACACGTACGAGCAGTACTTC. It codes for CASSYDYTYEQYF.

This clone was observed a few times. This chain joins TRBV5-4 and TRBJ2-1; D remains ambiguous. The CDR3 spans 12 residues. Trimming cost V 1 base and J 5 bases, with 4 bases left between them. Germline lookup yields CDR1 SGHNT and CDR2 YYREEE (reference sequence). The CDR3 bases are TGTGCCAGCAGCTTGTCGAACAATGAGCAGTTCTTC. It translates to CASSLSNNEQFF.

This chain uses TRBV27 with TRBJ2-7, with D unresolved. Trimming cost V 2 bases and J 4 bases, with 15 bases left between them. CDR1 is MNHEY and CDR2 is SMNVEV in the germline V gene (reference sequence). The CDR3 covers 15 residues. The CDR3 bases are TGTGCCAGCAGTTTAATGCCCGGTCCCCTATACGAGCAGTACTTC. This sequence encodes CASSLMPGPLYEQYF.

The chain has TRBV5-6 and TRBJ2-1; TRBD1 aligns across 7 bases. Germline assignment: CDR1 SGHDT and CDR2 YYEEEE. There are 13 residues in the CDR3. J gave up 4 bases and V 6 bases, and 4 bases lay outside the gene matches. In DNA form, the CDR3 reads TGTGCCAGCACCTCAGGGGGTTACAATGAGCAGTTCTTC. Amino acid sequence: CASTSGGYNEQFF.

The chain links TRBV5-6 to TRBJ2-3, with 7 nucleotides matching TRBD2. With 4 bases clipped from V and 5 bases from J, the junction kept 7 bases outside the gene matches. The CDR3 is made up of 14 amino acids. Germline V gene sequence: CDR1 SGHDT, CDR2 YYEEEE. The CDR3, as DNA: TGTGCCAGCAGCCCCCCAGCGGGACGAGATACGCAGTATTTT. Protein product: CASSPPAGRDTQYF.

The chain couples TRBV11-2 to TRBJ1-1; TRBD1 might be the D (6 bases). Germline CDR1 and CDR2: SGHAT and FQNNGV. Trimming shortened V by 5 bases and J by 8 bases, and 21 bases separated the two germline ends. The CDR3 is made up of 15 amino acids. The CDR3 nucleotides are TGTGCCAGCAGCACCGACGCCGGCACAGGGAACGAAGCTTTCTTT. Encoded protein: CASSTDAGTGNEAFF.

This chain connects TRBV28 to TRBJ1-4; D remains ambiguous. This CDR3 has 15 residues. V was clipped by 5 bases and J by 4 bases, with 14 bases between them. Germline CDR1 and CDR2: MDHEN and SYDVKM. The CDR3 DNA reads TGTGCCAGCAGTCCAAACTACTTGGGTAATGAAAAACTGTTTTTT. Its translation: CASSPNYLGNEKLFF.

The V call is TRBV28, the J call TRBJ2-7; 9 nucleotides agree with TRBD1. The V gene's germline CDR1 is MDHEN and CDR2 SYDVKM. J lost 4 bases, V lost 6 bases, and 7 bases had no gene match. This CDR3 is 14 amino acids long. The CDR3 nucleotides are TGTGCCAGCAGCAAAACAGGGGGCGGGTACGAGCAGTACTTC. It translates to CASSKTGGGYEQYF.

This chain joins TRBV5-8 and TRBJ2-7; D call uncertain. V was pared by 0 bases and J by 0 bases, with 7 bases between. Germline loops: CDR1 SGHTS, CDR2 YDEGEE. The CDR3 runs to 14 residues. CDR3 sequence: CASSLAQFSYEQYF. The DNA for the CDR3 is TGTGCCAGCAGCTTGGCGCAATTCTCCTACGAGCAGTACTTC.